This T cell receptor beta chain was identified during a study of beta chain features in type 1 diabetes. Study-wide points: Any PCR bias toward short templates would affect both groups alike. All four CD4+ subsets from Type 1 diabetes patients carried moderately but significantly shorter TCRB CDR3s. In type 1 diabetes patients, VDJ junctions had fewer insertions; deletions at these junctions were more frequent.

cDNA synthesis used the whole RNA isolate, giving expressed TCRB sequences. Sequencing was performed with immunoSEQ multiplex PCR; in TCRdb, only in-frame clones are kept and a portion is missing. The repertoire holds roughly 700,000 clones, 13% seen once, with less than 0.025% in the top ten. There was one heparinised blood draw per donor, averaging approximately 120 mL. By way of CD45RO/CCR7/CD25/CD127/CD95/CD27, the CD4+ regulatory, stem cell-like memory, central memory and naive cells were sorted. This CDR3 is 12 amino acids long. Germline CDR1 is MDHEN and CDR2 is SYDVKM. V dropped 8 bases and J dropped 6 bases, with 13 bases sitting between them. This clone was seen more than once but under ten times. Its specificity is not known.

The chain has TRBV28 and TRBJ1-1; no reliable D call. This receptor was identified in a man between 18 and 35 years old with type 1 diabetes. The specimen was naive CD4+ T cells from blood. This CDR3 reads CASLSRVAEAFF. CDR3 DNA sequence: TGTGCCAGCCTATCGAGGGTGGCTGAAGCTTTCTTT.